This TCR beta chain was sequenced for a study of CD8 T cells in ankylosing spondylitis. Regarding the study as a whole: In ankylosing spondylitis patients, matched synovial fluid reportedly showed significant enrichment of disease-linked clones. What seemed typical of ankylosing spondylitis blood was a TCR beta motif built from eight highly homologous variants. Past studies reported some motif variants in reactive arthritis synovial fluid and blood.

The germline V and J ends were trimmed by 3 bases and 5 bases, with 10 bases remaining between them. CDR3 size: 13 residues. Germline V gives CDR1 LNHNV, CDR2 YYDKDF (reference sequence). This clonotype was seen a handful of times. What it binds is unknown. Preparation of TCR beta libraries was done by quantitative 5'-RACE with molecular barcodes. Via MiXCR, TCRdb re-called the 5' RACE reads, giving one row per CDR3 protein. The data show some 140,000 distinct CDR3 sequences, about 8% seen once. The specimen was synovial fluid, either unsorted or a sorted T cell fraction (not recorded which). The clonotype originates from a male donor with ankylosing spondylitis. The chain couples TRBV15 to TRBJ1-1, with D unclear. The CDR3 nucleotides are TGTGCCACCAGCAGGGATCCCTGGACTGAAGCTTTCTTT. The encoded protein is CATSRDPWTEAFF.